This T cell receptor beta chain was recorded in a study of cytomegalovirus exposure and HLA in healthy donors. Study findings and constraints: CMV serostatus was the only recorded immune exposure for donors.

Comments on this clone: Its matching antigen is unknown.

Use of 60 Vbeta and 13 Jbeta primers characterized the PCR. Per the original data handling: Later work found around 80 million unique TCR beta chains, with 9.5 million to 14 million shared. Clones were sequenced by immunoSEQ multiplex PCR, and TCRdb holds only the in-frame ones, with some missing. V, J and clone size reflect that table, while D and trimming were determined from the DNA. The sample includes about 130,000 clones, about 78% of them seen just once. The V end lost 4 bases, the J end lost 5 bases, and 14 bases lay between the germline ends. Germline V gene sequence: CDR1 GTSNPN, CDR2 SVGIG (reference sequence). The CDR3 loop spans 13 amino acids.

This receptor was taken from a human donor in good health. The genes are TRBV30 and TRBJ1-2; D remains ambiguous. Sequencing was carried out using PBMCs. CDR3 DNA sequence: TGTGCCTGGATGGTGAGTGGAGGATATGGCTACACCTTC. This sequence encodes CAWMVSGGYGYTF.